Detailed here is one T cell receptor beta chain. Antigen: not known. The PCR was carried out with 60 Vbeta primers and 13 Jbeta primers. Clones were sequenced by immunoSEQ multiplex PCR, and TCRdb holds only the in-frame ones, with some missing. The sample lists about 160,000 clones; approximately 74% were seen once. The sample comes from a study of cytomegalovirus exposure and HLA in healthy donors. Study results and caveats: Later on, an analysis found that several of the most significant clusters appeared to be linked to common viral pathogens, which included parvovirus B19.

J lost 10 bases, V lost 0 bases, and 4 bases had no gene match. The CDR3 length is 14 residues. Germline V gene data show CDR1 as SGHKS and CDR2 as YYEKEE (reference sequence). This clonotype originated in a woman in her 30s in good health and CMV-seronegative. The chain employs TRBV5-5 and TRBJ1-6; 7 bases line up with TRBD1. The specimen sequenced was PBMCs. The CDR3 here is CASSLVGGKSPLHF. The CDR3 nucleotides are TGTGCCAGCAGCTTGGTAGGGGGCAAATCACCCCTCCACTTT.